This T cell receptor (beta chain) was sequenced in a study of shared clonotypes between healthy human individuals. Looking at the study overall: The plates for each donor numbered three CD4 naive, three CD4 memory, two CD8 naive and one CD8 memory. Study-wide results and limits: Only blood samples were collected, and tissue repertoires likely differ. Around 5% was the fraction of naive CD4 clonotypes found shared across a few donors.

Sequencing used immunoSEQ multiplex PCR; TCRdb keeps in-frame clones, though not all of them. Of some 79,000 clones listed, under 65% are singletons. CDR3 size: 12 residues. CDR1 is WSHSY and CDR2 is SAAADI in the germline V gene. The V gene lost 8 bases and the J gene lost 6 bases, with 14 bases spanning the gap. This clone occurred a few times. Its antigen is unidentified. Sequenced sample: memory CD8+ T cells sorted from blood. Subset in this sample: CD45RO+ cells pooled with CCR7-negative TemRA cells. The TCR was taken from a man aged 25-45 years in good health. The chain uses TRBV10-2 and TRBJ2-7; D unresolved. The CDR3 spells CASGPFASEQYF. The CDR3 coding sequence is TGCGCCAGCGGGCCCTTCGCCTCCGAGCAGTACTTC.